The table lists the clone carrying this T cell receptor beta chain with a few counts. V lost 2 bases and J lost 5; bases outside the gene matches: 7. Germline assignment: CDR1 MDHEN and CDR2 SYDVKM. This CDR3 comprises 15 residues. Preparation of the TCRbeta library was carried out with unique molecular identifiers. MiXCR, run by TCRdb on the PCR reads, gives a single entry per CDR3 protein. The sample carries hundreds of thousands of distinct CDR3 sequences, more than 9% recorded once. This sample was taken from a study of T-cell reconstitution after alpha-beta-depleted transplantation in children. Sequences were derived from PBMCs from the stem cell graft donor, sampled from the stem cell graft. The chain joins TRBV28 to TRBJ2-5, with 8 bases matching TRBD1. The TCR comes from a human donor who donated a stem cell graft to a child with SCID. The CDR3 DNA reads TGTGCCAGCAGTTTACCGACAGGGGTAGGGGAGACCCAGTACTTC. Protein: CASSLPTGVGETQYF.